These 11 T cell receptor beta chains were sequenced from one sample in a study of blood T cell repertoires in COVID-19. Assay: immunoSEQ multiplex PCR; the TCRdb copy retains only in-frame clones and omits some. The sample contains around 120,000 clones, more than 75% of which appear only once. The sequenced sample was peripheral blood. Receptor source: a human donor in a cohort sampled during active COVID-19.

The rearrangement joins TRBV18 to TRBJ2-7; 7 nucleotides match TRBD1. Germline trimming cut 1 base from V and 2 bases from J; bases unmatched to any gene: 2. Germline CDR1 and CDR2: KGHSH and LQKENI. The CDR3 runs to 14 residues. The CDR3 loop is CASSPRQGTYEQYF. The CDR3, as DNA: TGTGCCAGCTCACCACGACAGGGTACCTACGAGCAGTACTTC.

V gene TRBV4-1 combines with J gene TRBJ2-5; the match to TRBD2 covers 9 bases. The V gene end was trimmed by 1 base and the J gene end by 4 bases; junction bases not matched to a gene: 7. The germline V gene has CDR1 MGHRA and CDR2 YSYEKL. The CDR3 has 16 residues. As DNA, the CDR3 is TGCGCCAGCAGCCAAGGAGGGCGGGGGGGCCCAGAGACCCAGTACTTC. The encoded protein is CASSQGGRGGPETQYF.

The chain links TRBV2 to TRBJ1-1, with 7 bases fitting TRBD1. There are 19 residues in the CDR3. Germline CDR1 is SNHLY and CDR2 is FYNNEI. J lost 1 base, V lost 2 bases, and 16 bases had no gene match. In DNA form, the CDR3 reads TGTGCCAGCAGTGAAAGGCAGGGGGGCCCATCGGGGTCGAACACTGAAGCTTTCTTT. This codes for CASSERQGGPSGSNTEAFF.

The chain uses TRBV12-5 and TRBJ2-1, with D tentatively TRBD1 (5 bases). Germline V gene data show CDR1 as LGHNT and CDR2 as FRNRAP. V was cut by 4 bases and J by 4 bases, with 8 bases left in between. The CDR3 contains 13 residues. This CDR3 reads CASGSGNYNEQFF. For the CDR3, the DNA is TGTGCTAGTGGTTCAGGGAATTACAATGAGCAGTTCTTC.

The J gene is TRBJ2-2, the V gene TRBV24-1, with a possible D match to TRBD2 (6 bases). The ends were cut back, 4 bases at V and 3 bases at J, with 14 bases in the middle. The CDR3 loop spans 16 amino acids. The germline gives CDR1 KGHDR, CDR2 SFDVKD. CDR3 protein: CATSDPRGSYTGELFF. CDR3 in DNA: TGTGCCACCAGTGACCCTCGGGGGAGCTACACCGGGGAGCTGTTTTTT.

In its sample, this clone was seen once. The chain is built from TRBV6-7 and TRBJ1-1; D remains unclear. TRBV6-7 is marked as an open reading frame, function uncertain. The CDR3 contains 16 residues. V gave up 0 bases and J gave up 0 bases, with 11 bases separating them. The CDR3 region is CASSYSRSVLNTEAFF. In DNA form, the CDR3 reads TGTGCCAGCAGTTACTCGCGGTCTGTGCTGAACACTGAAGCTTTCTTT.

The chain is built from TRBV7-2 and TRBJ2-5; TRBD1 is a possible D gene (5 bases). Germline V gives CDR1 SGHTA, CDR2 FQGNSA. The CDR3 loop spans 15 amino acids. Trimming stripped 4 bases from V and 2 bases from J, with 14 bases between. CDR3 loop: CASSSNQGVQETQYF. The CDR3 nucleotides are TGTGCCAGCAGCTCCAATCAGGGCGTACAAGAGACCCAGTACTTC. Full variable domain (remainder filled in from reference TRBV7-2 and TRBJ2-5): GAGVSQSPSNKVTEKGKDVELRCDPISGHTALYWYRQSLGQGLEFLIYFQGNSAPDKSGLPSDRFSAERTGGSVSTLTIQRTQQEDSAVYLCASSSNQGVQETQYFGPGTRLLVL.

The J gene is TRBJ2-7, the V gene TRBV15; no definite D call. The germline V and J ends were trimmed by 1 base and 1 base, with 11 bases remaining between them. Germline V gene lookup returns CDR1 LNHNV and CDR2 YYDKDF (reference sequence). The CDR3 has 15 residues. CDR3 amino acids: CATSRVRQKSYEQYF. The DNA of the CDR3 is TGTGCCACCAGCAGAGTGCGGCAGAAATCCTACGAGCAGTACTTC.

The J gene is TRBJ2-5, the V gene TRBV2; 7 nucleotides align to TRBD2. CDR1 is SNHLY and CDR2 is FYNNEI in the germline V gene. CDR3 size: 11 residues. The junction had 0 bases not matched to a gene; V was cut back by 8 bases and J by 3 bases. The CDR3 loop is CASAGEETQYF. CDR3 nucleotides: TGTGCCAGCGCGGGAGAAGAGACCCAGTACTTC.

This clone was seen once. This chain connects TRBV4-1 to TRBJ2-1; a weak D match, TRBD1 (6 bases). The germline V gene has CDR1 MGHRA and CDR2 YSYEKL. V was shortened by 3 bases and J by 7 bases, with 13 bases between the two germline ends. This CDR3 is built from 14 residues. The CDR3 sequence: CASSQDKQGNEQFF. The CDR3 bases are TGCGCCAGCAGCCAGGATAAACAGGGAAATGAGCAGTTCTTC.

The rearrangement uses TRBV3-1 (or the pseudogene TRBV3-2) and TRBJ2-7; 14 bases fit TRBD2. Germline V CDR1 and CDR2: LGHDT, YNNKEL (reference sequence). Germline trimming cut 4 bases from V and 5 bases from J; bases unmatched to any gene: 13. This CDR3 has 18 residues. The CDR3 here is CASSPWLGTSGSRHEQYF. The CDR3 DNA is TGTGCCAGCAGCCCCTGGTTGGGGACTAGCGGGAGTAGGCACGAGCAGTACTTC.